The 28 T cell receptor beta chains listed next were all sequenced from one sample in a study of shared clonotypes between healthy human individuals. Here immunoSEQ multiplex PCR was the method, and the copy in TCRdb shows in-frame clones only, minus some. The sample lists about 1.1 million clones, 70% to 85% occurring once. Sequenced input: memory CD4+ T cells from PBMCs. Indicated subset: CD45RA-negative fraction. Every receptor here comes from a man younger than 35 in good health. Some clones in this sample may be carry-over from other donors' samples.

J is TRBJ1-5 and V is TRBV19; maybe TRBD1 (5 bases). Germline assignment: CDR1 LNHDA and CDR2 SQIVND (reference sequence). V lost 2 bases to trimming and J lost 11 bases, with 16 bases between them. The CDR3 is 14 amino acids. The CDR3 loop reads CASSITGSLVAQHF. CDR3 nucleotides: TGTGCCAGTAGTATAACAGGCTCCCTGGTGGCCCAGCATTTT.

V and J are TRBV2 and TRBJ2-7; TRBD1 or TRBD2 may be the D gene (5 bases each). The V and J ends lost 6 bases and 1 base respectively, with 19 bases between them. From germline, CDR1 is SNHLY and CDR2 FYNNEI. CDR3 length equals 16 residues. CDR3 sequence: CASSAWARGSSYEQYF. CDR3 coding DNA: TGTGCCAGCAGCGCGTGGGCCCGGGGCTCTTCCTACGAGCAGTACTTC.

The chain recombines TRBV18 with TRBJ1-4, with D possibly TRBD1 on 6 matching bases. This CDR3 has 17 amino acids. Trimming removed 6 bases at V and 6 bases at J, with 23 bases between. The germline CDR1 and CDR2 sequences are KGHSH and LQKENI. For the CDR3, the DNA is TGTGCCAGCTCCCTTACCCTTCGCGCGGGGGCTGATGAAAAACTGTTTTTT. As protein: CASSLTLRAGADEKLFF.

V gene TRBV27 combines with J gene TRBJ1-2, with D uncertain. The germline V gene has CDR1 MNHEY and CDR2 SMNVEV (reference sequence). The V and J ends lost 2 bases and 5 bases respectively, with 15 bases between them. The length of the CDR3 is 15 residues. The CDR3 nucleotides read TGTGCCAGCAGTTTAGGCGGCGGCGGGCTATATGGCTACACCTTC. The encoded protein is CASSLGGGGLYGYTF.

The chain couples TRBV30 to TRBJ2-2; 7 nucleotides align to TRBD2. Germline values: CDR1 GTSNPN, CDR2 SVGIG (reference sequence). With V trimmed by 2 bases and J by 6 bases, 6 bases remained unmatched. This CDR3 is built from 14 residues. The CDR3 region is CAWSPGGGSGELFF. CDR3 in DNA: TGTGCCTGGAGTCCCGGCGGGGGTTCCGGGGAGCTGTTTTTT.

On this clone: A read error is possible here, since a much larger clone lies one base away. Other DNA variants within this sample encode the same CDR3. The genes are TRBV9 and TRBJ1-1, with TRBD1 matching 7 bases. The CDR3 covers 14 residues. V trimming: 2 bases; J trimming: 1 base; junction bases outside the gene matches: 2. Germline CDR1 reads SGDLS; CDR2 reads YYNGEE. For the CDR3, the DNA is TGTGCCAGCAGCGTCGGGACAGAGAACACTGAAGCTTTCTTT. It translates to CASSVGTENTEAFF.

The CDR3 nucleotides are TGTGCCAGCAGCAGGGACAGTAAGGCGTCTGAGCAGTTCTTC. Amino acids: CASSRDSKASEQFF. The chain joins TRBV7-2 to TRBJ2-1, with 7 positions matching TRBD1. CDR3 length: 14 residues. Trimming took 5 bases from V and 9 from J; bases not matched to a gene: 10. The germline V gene encodes CDR1 SGHTA and CDR2 FQGNSA.

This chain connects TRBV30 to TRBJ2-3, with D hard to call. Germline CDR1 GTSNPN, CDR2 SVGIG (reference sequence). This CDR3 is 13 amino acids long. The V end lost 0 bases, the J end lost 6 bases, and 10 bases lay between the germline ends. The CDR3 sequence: CAWSVKGSDTQYF. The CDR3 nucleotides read TGTGCCTGGAGTGTAAAAGGTTCCGATACGCAGTATTTT.

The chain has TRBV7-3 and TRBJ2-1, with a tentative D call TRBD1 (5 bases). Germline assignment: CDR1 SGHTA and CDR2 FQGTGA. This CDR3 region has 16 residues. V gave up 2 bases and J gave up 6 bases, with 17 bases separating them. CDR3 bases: TGTGCCAGCAGCTTACTCGACTGGGGCCAAGGCAATGAGCAGTTCTTC. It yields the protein CASSLLDWGQGNEQFF. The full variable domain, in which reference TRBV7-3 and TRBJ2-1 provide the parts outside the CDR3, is GAGVSQTPSNKVTEKGKYVELRCDPISGHTALYWYRQSLGQGPEFLIYFQGTGAADDSGLPNDRFFAVRPEGSVSTLKIQRTERGDSAVYLCASSLLDWGQGNEQFFGPGTRLTVL.

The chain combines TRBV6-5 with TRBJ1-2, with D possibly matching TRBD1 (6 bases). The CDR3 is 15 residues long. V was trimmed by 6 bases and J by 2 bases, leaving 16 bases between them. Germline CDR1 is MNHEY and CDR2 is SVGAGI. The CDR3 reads CASRILPTGNYGYTF. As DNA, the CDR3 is TGTGCCAGCAGGATATTACCAACAGGGAACTATGGCTACACCTTC.

DNA for the CDR3: TGCGCCAGCAGCTCGTCGGACAGCTATGGCTACACCTTC. Its translation is CASSSSDSYGYTF. This chain links TRBV5-1 with TRBJ1-2, with a possible D match to TRBD1 (6 bases). Deletions cut 3 bases from V and 4 bases from J, with 10 bases between. The CDR3 consists of 13 residues. CDR1 is SGHRS, CDR2 YFSETQ, per germline.

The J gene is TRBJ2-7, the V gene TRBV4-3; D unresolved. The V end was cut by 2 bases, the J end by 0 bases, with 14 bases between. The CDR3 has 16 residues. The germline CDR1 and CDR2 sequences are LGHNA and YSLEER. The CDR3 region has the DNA TGCGCCAGCAGCCAAAGGGTGGGGTCACGCTCCTACGAGCAGTACTTC. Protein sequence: CASSQRVGSRSYEQYF.

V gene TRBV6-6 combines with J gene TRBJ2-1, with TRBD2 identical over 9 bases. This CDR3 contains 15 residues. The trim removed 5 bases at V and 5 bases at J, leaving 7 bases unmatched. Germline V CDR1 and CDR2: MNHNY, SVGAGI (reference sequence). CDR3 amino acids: CASSMRLAVNNEQFF. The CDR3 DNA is TGTGCCAGCAGTATGCGACTAGCGGTGAACAATGAGCAGTTCTTC.

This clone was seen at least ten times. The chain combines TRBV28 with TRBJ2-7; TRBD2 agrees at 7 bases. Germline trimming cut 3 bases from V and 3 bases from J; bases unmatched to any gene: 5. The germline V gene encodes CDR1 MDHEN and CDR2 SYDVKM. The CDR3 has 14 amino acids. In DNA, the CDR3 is TGTGCCAGCAGTTTTGGGGGGGGTCTCTACGAGCAGTACTTC. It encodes CASSFGGGLYEQYF.

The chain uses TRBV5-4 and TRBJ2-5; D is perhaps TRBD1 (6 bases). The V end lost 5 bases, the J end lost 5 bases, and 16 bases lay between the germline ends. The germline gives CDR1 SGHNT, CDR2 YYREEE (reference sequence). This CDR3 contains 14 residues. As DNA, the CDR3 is TGTGCCAGCAGTCCTAGAGGGGGTCGGGAGACCCAGTACTTC. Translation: CASSPRGGRETQYF.

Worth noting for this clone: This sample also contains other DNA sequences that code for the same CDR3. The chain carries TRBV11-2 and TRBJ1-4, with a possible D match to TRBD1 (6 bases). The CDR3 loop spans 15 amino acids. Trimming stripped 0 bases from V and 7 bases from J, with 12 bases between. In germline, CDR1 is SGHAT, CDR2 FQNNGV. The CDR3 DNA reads TGTGCCAGCAGCTTAGATGGAGGGGGGAGTGAAAAACTGTTTTTT. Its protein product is CASSLDGGGSEKLFF.

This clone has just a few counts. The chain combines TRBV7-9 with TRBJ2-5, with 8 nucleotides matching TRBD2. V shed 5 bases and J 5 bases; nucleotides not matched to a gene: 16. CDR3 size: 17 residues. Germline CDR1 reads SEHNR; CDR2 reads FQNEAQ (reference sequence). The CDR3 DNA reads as TGTGCCAGCAGCCCGCTCTTACTAGCGGCCCAAGTTGAGACCCAGTACTTC. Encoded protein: CASSPLLLAAQVETQYF.

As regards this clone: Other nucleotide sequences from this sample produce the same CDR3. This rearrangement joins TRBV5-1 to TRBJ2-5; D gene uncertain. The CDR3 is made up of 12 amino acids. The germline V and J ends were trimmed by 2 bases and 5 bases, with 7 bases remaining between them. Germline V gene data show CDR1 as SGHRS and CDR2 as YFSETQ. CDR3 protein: CASSLNGETQYF. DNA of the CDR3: TGCGCCAGCAGCTTAAACGGGGAGACCCAGTACTTC.

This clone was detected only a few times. CDR3 coding DNA: TGCGCCAGCAGCTTACAGGGGGCGGAAGATGGCTACACCTTC. Protein sequence: CASSLQGAEDGYTF. The chain employs TRBV5-1 and TRBJ1-2; TRBD1 agrees at 9 bases. Germline V gene lookup returns CDR1 SGHRS and CDR2 YFSETQ. V dropped 2 bases and J dropped 6; count of bases not matched to a gene: 5. The CDR3 totals 14 residues.

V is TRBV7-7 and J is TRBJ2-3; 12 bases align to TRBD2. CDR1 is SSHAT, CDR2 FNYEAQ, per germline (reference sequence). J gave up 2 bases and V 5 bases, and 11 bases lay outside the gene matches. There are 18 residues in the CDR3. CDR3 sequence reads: CASSLLPSSGRATDTQYF. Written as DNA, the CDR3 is TGTGCCAGCAGCCTCCTCCCGTCTAGCGGGAGGGCCACAGATACGCAGTATTTT.

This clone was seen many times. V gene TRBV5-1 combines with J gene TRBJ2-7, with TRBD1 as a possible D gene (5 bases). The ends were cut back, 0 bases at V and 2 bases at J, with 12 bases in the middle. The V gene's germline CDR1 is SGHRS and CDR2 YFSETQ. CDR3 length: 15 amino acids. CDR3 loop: CASSLEGFQAYEQYF. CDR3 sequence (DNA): TGCGCCAGCAGCTTGGAGGGGTTCCAGGCCTACGAGCAGTACTTC. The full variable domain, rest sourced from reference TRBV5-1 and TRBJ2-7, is KAGVTQTPRYLIKTRGQQVTLSCSPISGHRSVSWYQQTPGQGLQFLFEYFSETQRNKGNFPGRFSGRQFSNSRSEMNVSTLELGDSALYLCASSLEGFQAYEQYFGPGTRLTVT.

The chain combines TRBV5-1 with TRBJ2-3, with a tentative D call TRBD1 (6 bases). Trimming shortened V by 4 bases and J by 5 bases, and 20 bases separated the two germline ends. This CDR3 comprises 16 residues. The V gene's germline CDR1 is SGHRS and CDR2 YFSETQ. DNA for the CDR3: TGCGCCAGCAGCATACAGGGTGGTCAATCAGGAGATACGCAGTATTTT. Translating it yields CASSIQGGQSGDTQYF.

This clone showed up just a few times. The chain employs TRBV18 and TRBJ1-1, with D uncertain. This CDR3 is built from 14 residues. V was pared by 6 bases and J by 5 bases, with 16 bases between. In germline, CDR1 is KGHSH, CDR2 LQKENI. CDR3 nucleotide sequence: TGTGCCAGCTCCCCGTCGGCGGGTCCGACTGAAGCTTTCTTT. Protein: CASSPSAGPTEAFF. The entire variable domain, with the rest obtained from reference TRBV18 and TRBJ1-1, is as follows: NAGVMQNPRHLVRRRGQEARLRCSPMKGHSHVYWYRQLPEEGLKFMVYLQKENIIDESGMPKERFSAEFPKEGPSILRIQQVVRGDSAAYFCASSPSAGPTEAFFGQGTRLTVV.

DNA of the CDR3: TGCAGCGTTGTTATCGGGGGAGTCGGAGATACGCAGTATTTT. Its translation is CSVVIGGVGDTQYF. This rearrangement joins TRBV29-1 to TRBJ2-3; TRBD2 is a possible D gene (6 bases). Deletions cut 4 bases from V and 5 bases from J, with 16 bases between. CDR1 and CDR2 (germline): SQVTM, ANQGSEA. This CDR3 has 14 residues.

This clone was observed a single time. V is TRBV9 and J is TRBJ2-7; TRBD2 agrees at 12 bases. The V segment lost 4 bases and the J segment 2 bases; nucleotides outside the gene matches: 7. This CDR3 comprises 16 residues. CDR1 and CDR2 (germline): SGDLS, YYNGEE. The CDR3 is CASSPRPSGRAYEQYF. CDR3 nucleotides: TGTGCCAGCAGCCCACGTCCTAGCGGGAGGGCCTACGAGCAGTACTTC.

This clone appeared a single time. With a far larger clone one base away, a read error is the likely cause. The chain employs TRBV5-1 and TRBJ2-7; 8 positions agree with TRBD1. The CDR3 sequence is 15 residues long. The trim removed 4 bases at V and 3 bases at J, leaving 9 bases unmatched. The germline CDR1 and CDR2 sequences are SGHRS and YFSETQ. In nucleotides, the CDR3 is TGCGCCAGCAGCACCTCCCGGACAGGGATCTACGAGCAGTACTTC. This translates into CASSTSRTGIYEQYF.

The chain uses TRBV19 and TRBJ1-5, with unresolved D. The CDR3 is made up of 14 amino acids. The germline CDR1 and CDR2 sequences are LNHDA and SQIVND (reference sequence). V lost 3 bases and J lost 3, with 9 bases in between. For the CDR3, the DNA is TGTGCCAGTAGTATCTTTAGGGCCAATCAGCCCCAGCATTTT. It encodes CASSIFRANQPQHF.

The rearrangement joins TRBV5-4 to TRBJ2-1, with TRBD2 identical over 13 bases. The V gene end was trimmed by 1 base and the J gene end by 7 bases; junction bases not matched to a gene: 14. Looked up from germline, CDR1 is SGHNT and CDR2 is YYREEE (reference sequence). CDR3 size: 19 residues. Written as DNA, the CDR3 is TGTGCCAGCAGCTTGTTCGACCTAGGACTAGCGGGAGAGGTGAATGAGCAGTTCTTC. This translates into CASSLFDLGLAGEVNEQFF.